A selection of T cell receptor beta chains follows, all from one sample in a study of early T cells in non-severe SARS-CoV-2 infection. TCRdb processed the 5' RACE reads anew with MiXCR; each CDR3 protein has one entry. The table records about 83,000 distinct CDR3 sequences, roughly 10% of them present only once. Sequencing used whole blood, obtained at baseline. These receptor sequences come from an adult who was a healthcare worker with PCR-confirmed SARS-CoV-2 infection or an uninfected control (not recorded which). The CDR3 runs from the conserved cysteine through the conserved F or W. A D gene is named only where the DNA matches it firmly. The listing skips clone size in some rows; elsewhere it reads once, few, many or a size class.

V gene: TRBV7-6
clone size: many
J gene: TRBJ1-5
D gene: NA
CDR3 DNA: TGTGCCAGCAGCACCGAAACAGGGTTCAATCAGCCCCAGCATTTT
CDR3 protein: CASSTETGFNQPQHF

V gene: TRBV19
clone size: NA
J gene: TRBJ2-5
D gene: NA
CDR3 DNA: TGTGCCAGTAGTATGGACAGTGAAGAGACCCAGTACTTC
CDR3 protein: CASSMDSEETQYF

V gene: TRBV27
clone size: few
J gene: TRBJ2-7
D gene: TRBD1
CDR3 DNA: TGTGCCAGCAGTTTCGCAGGGGGCGAGCAGTACTTC
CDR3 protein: CASSFAGGEQYF

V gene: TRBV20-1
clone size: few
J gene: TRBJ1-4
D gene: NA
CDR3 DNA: TGCAGTGCTGCGGTTAGGGGGGGGAATGAAAAACTGTTTTTT
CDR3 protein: CSAAVRGGNEKLFF

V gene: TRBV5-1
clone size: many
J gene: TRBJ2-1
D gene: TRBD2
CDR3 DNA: TGCGCCAGCAAATCCGGGACTAGCCCAGCAATGGACGGTGAGCAGTTCTTC
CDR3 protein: CASKSGTSPAMDGEQFF

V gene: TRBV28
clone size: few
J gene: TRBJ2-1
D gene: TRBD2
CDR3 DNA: TGTGTCAGCAGTGGCGGGACTAGCGGTTACAATGAGCAGTTCTTC
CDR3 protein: CVSSGGTSGYNEQFF

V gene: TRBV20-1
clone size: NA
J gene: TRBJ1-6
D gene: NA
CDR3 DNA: TGCAGTGCTAGAGATCGTTCGGGCGGGGGCAGGAGTAATTCACCCCTCCACTTT
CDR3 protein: CSARDRSGGGRSNSPLHF

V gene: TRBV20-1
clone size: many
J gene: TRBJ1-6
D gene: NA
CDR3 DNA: TGCAGTGCTACGCCCTGGCAGGACAGCTATAATTCACCCCTCCACTTT
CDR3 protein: CSATPWQDSYNSPLHF

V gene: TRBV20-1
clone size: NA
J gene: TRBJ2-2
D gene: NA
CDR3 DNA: TGCAGTGCTAGCGAGACCCGTTTCGGGGAGCTGTTTTTT
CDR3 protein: CSASETRFGELFF

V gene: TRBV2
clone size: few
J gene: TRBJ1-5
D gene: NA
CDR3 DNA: TGTGCCAGCAGTCCACTTCCCCAATGGGGTCAGCCCCAGCATTTT
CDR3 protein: CASSPLPQWGQPQHF

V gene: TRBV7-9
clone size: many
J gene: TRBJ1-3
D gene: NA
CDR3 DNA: TGTGCCAGCAGCTTATCTATTAGAAACACCATATATTTT
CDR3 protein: CASSLSIRNTIYF

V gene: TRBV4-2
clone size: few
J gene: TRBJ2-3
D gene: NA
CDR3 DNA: TGTGCCAGCAGCCAAGATAGGAAAGGCACAGATACGCAGTATTTT
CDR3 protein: CASSQDRKGTDTQYF

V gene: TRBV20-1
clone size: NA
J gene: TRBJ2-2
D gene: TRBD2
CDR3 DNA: TGCAGTGCTCGCCCTTTCGGACTAGCGGGAGGGACCGGGGAGCTGTTTTTT
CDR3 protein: CSARPFGLAGGTGELFF

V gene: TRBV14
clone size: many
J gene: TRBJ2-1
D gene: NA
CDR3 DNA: TGTGCCAGCAGCCAACCGGCCGTATACAATGAGCAGTTCTTC
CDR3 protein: CASSQPAVYNEQFF

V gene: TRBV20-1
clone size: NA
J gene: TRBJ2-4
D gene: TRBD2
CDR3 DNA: TGCAGTGCCGAAAGGGGACTAGCGGGAGGGCCGGTCGAAAACATTCAGTACTTC
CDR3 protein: CSAERGLAGGPVENIQYF

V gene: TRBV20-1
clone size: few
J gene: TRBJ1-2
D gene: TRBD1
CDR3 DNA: TGCAGTGCTGAGGGACAGGGGGATGGCTACACCTTC
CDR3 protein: CSAEGQGDGYTF

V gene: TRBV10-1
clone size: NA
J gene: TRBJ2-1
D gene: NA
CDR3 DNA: TGCGCCAGCAGTGAAAGCGGAGGGGACTACAATGAGCAGTTCTTC
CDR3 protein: CASSESGGDYNEQFF

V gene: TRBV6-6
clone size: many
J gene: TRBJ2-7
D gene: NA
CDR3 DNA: TGTGCCAGCAGCGGGACGGCCTACGAGCAGTACTTC
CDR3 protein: CASSGTAYEQYF

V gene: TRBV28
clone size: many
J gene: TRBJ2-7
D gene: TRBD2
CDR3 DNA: TGTGCCAGCAGTTCAAGGGGGACTAGCGGGAAACTAGAGCAGTACTTC
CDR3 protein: CASSSRGTSGKLEQYF

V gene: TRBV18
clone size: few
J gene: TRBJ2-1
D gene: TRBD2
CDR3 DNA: TGTGCCAGCTCACCACTTAGCGGGAGGATCTATGAGCAGTTCTTC
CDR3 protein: CASSPLSGRIYEQFF

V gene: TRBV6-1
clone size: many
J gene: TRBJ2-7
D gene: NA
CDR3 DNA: TGTGCCAGCAGTGAAGCAGCCGGGGGCGACTACGAGCAGTACTTC
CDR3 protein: CASSEAAGGDYEQYF

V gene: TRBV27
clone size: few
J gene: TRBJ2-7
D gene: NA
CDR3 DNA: TGTGCCAGCGGTACATACGACTCCTACGAGCAGTACTTC
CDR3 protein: CASGTYDSYEQYF

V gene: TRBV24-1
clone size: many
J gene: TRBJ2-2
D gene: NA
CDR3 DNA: TGTGCCACCAGTGGCAGCGGAATACGTGGCGGGGAGCTGTTTTTT
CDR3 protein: CATSGSGIRGGELFF

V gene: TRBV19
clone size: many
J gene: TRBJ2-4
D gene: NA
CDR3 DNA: TGTGCCAGTAGTATTGCAGGGTTAGACATTCAGTACTTC
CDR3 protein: CASSIAGLDIQYF

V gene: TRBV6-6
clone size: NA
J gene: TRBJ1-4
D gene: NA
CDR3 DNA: TGTGCCAGCAGTGCCGAGGACGGATTTTTT
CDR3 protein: CASSAEDGFF

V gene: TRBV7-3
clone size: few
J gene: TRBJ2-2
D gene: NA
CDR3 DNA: TGTGCCAGCAGCTTATTTGGCACCGGGGAGCTGTTTTTT
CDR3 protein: CASSLFGTGELFF

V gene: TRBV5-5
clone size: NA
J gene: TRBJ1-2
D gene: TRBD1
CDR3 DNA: TGTGCCAGCAGCTTGGAAGAAGGGGGCACCTATGGCTACACCTTC
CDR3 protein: CASSLEEGGTYGYTF

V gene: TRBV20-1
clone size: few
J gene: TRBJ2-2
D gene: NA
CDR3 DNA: TGCAGTGCTAGAGTGCTGAACACCGGGGAGCTGTTTTTT
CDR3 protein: CSARVLNTGELFF

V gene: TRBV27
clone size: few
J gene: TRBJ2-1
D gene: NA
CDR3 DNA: TGTGCCAGCAGTCCCTCACGAAGGGCTAACAATGAGCAGTTCTTC
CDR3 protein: CASSPSRRANNEQFF

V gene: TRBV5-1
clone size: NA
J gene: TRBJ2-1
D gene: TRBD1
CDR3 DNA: TGCGCCAGCAGCTTGAGGACAGGGGGCATCGAGCAGTTCTTC
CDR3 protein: CASSLRTGGIEQFF

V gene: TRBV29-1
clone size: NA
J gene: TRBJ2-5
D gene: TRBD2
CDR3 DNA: TGCAGCGTTGGGGGACTAGCGGGAGAGTATCAAGAGACCCAGTACTTC
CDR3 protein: CSVGGLAGEYQETQYF

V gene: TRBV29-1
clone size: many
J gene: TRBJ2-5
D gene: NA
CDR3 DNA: TGCAGCGCAGGAATAGAGACCCAGTACTTC
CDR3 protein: CSAGIETQYF

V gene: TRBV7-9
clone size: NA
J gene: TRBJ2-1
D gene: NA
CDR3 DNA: TGTGCCAGCAGCTCCGCCGCCCCCTACAATGAGCAGTTCTTC
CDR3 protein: CASSSAAPYNEQFF

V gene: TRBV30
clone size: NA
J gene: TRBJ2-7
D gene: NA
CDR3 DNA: TGTGCCTGGAGTGTAACCGGGAACGAGCAGTACTTC
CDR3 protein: CAWSVTGNEQYF

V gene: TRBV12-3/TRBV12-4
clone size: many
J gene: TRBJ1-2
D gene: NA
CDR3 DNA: TGTGCCAGCAGTTCCCCGGGGAGTAACTATGGCTACACCTTC
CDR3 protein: CASSSPGSNYGYTF

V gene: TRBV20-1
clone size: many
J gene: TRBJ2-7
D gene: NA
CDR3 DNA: TGCAGTGCCCTCTCACTACGGAATACCTACGAGCAGTACTTC
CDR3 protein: CSALSLRNTYEQYF

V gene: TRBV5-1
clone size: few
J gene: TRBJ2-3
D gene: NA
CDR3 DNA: TGCGCCAGCAGCTTGGGGTTTTCAGATACGCAGTATTTT
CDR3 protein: CASSLGFSDTQYF

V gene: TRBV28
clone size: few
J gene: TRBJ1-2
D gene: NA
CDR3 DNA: TGTGCCAGCAACCCCCGGGAGCCTAACTATGGCTACACCTTC
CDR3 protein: CASNPREPNYGYTF

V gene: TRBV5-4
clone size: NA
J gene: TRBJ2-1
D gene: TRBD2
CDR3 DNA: TGTGCCAGCAGTTTTGATAGCGGGAGGGGAAATGAGCAGTTCTTC
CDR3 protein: CASSFDSGRGNEQFF

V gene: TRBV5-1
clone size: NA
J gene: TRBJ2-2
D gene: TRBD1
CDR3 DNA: TGCGCCAGCAGCGGGGGACAGGAGTACGGGGAGCTGTTTTTT
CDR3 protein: CASSGGQEYGELFF